Below, 20 T cell receptor beta chains from the same sample are listed, as sequenced in a study of cytomegalovirus exposure and HLA in healthy donors. The PCR was carried out with 60 Vbeta primers and 13 Jbeta primers. Libraries were prepared by immunoSEQ multiplex PCR; TCRdb keeps only in-frame clonotypes and omits some of them. Counted here are 100,000 to 150,000 clones, 60% to 80% occurring once; the ten biggest clones make up more than 2.5%. The material sequenced was PBMCs. These receptors all stem from a woman in her sixties in good health and CMV-seropositive.

The chain joins TRBV6-5 to TRBJ1-1; D might be TRBD1 (5 bases). Trimming stripped 6 bases from V and 5 bases from J, with 16 bases between. The CDR3 is made up of 14 amino acids. CDR1 and CDR2 from the germline V gene are MNHEY and SVGAGI. For the CDR3, the DNA is TGTGCCAGCAGCCAGGGTTTACGACAGACTGAAGCTTTCTTT. The encoded protein is CASSQGLRQTEAFF.

The rearrangement links TRBV7-9 to TRBJ2-1; D is undetermined. Per germline, CDR1 SEHNR and CDR2 FQNEAQ (reference sequence). The CDR3 loop spans 11 amino acids. V was clipped by 5 bases and J by 8 bases, with 7 bases between them. CDR3 DNA: TGTGCCAGCAGCCTCGTCGATGAGCAGTTCTTC. Residues: CASSLVDEQFF.

This clone has just one count. V is TRBV11-2 and J is TRBJ2-1; D possibly corresponds to TRBD2 (5 bases). V gave up 5 bases and J gave up 3 bases, with 8 bases separating them. Germline CDR1 and CDR2: SGHAT and FQNNGV. The CDR3 extends over 13 amino acids. The CDR3 protein is CASSPGGYNEQFF. Here the CDR3 DNA reads TGTGCCAGCAGCCCCGGAGGCTACAATGAGCAGTTCTTC.

The genes are TRBV10-3 and TRBJ2-7, with 10 bases that match TRBD1. Trimming cost V 8 bases and J 2 bases; bases outside gene matches: 6. The CDR3 contains 14 residues. Per the germline V gene, CDR1 is ENHRY and CDR2 is SYGVKD. The CDR3 loop reads CAISSGTGAYEQYF. For the CDR3, the DNA is TGTGCCATCTCGTCCGGGACAGGGGCCTACGAGCAGTACTTC.

This clone was seen just once. The chain couples TRBV10-3 to TRBJ1-3; 10 bases agree with TRBD1. This CDR3 has 17 amino acids. Germline CDR1 reads ENHRY; CDR2 reads SYGVKD. Unmatched junction bases numbered 6, after V lost 4 bases and J lost 0 bases. CDR3 region: CAISGPGQGLSGNTIYF. In DNA form, the CDR3 reads TGTGCCATCAGTGGCCCGGGACAGGGGCTCTCTGGAAACACCATATATTTT.

This clone was detected ten times or more. The gene calls are TRBV5-8 and TRBJ2-1, with D uncertain. The germline V gene has CDR1 SGHTS and CDR2 YDEGEE. V lost 6 bases to trimming and J lost 12 bases, with 16 bases between them. This CDR3 spans 12 amino acids. This chain's CDR3 is CASKRSSLVQFF. CDR3 DNA sequence: TGTGCCAGCAAACGTAGCTCCCTGGTGCAGTTCTTC.

This chain connects TRBV2 to TRBJ1-2, with 8 positions matching TRBD1. Trimming cost V 6 bases and J 6 bases; bases outside gene matches: 9. The CDR3 length is 14 residues. Germline CDR1 SNHLY, CDR2 FYNNEI. The CDR3 DNA is TGTGCCAGCAGCCGTGACAGGGGATGGGATGGCTACACCTTC. Translated: CASSRDRGWDGYTF. Filled out from reference TRBV2 and TRBJ1-2, the complete variable domain reads EPEVTQTPSHQVTQMGQEVILRCVPISNHLYFYWYRQILGQKVEFLVSFYNNEISEKSEIFDDQFSVERPDGSNFTLKIRSTKLEDSAMYFCASSRDRGWDGYTFGSGTRLTVV.

A few counts support this clone. The J gene is TRBJ1-2, the V gene TRBV6-5; D is possibly TRBD1 (5 bases). Germline CDR1 MNHEY, CDR2 SVGAGI. V lost 5 bases, J lost 4 bases, and 11 bases lay in between. The CDR3 is 13 residues long. CDR3 amino acids: CASSPRQSYGYTF. The DNA for the CDR3 is TGTGCCAGCAGTCCTCGACAGTCCTATGGCTACACCTTC.

The genes are TRBV7-8 and TRBJ2-1, with 9 bases fitting TRBD2. Germline CDR1 SGHVS, CDR2 FQNEAQ. The CDR3 covers 15 residues. V shed 2 bases and J 5 bases; nucleotides not matched to a gene: 4. This CDR3 reads CASSLPGTSNNEQFF. For the CDR3, the DNA is TGTGCCAGCAGCTTACCCGGGACTAGCAACAATGAGCAGTTCTTC.

The chain is built from TRBV15 and TRBJ2-7, with a possible D match to TRBD1 (5 bases). The CDR3 is 15 amino acids. The germline V gene has CDR1 LNHNV and CDR2 YYDKDF (reference sequence). Between the trimmed V and J ends, which lost 0 bases and 0 bases, there was a span of 9 bases. CDR3 coding DNA: TGTGCCACCAGCAGAGATAGGGGTAGCTCCTACGAGCAGTACTTC. It translates to CATSRDRGSSYEQYF.

This clone was detected once. This chain joins TRBV29-1 and TRBJ2-7; 8 positions agree with TRBD1. V was pared by 5 bases and J by 2 bases, with 8 bases of the junction left unmatched. The germline V gene encodes CDR1 SQVTM and CDR2 ANQGSEA. The CDR3 has 14 residues. CDR3: CSVSSGTGPYEQYF. The CDR3 bases are TGCAGCGTTTCATCCGGGACAGGTCCCTACGAGCAGTACTTC.

This clone was counted once. A read error may account for a junction end that differs from germline. The chain carries TRBV28 and TRBJ2-7; TRBD2 matches at 7 bases. This CDR3 spans 15 amino acids. CDR1 and CDR2 from the germline V gene are MDHEN and SYDVKM. CDR3 protein: CASTLGLADSYEQYF. CDR3 nucleotide sequence: TGTGCCAGCACTTTAGGCCTAGCGGACTCCTACGAGCAGTACTTC.

This clone was detected once. The chain links TRBV5-1 to TRBJ2-7; 11 bases fit TRBD2. The CDR3 loop spans 16 amino acids. Looked up from germline, CDR1 is SGHRS and CDR2 is YFSETQ. Losses at the gene ends were 0 bases for V and 0 bases for J; bases not matched to a gene: 2. The DNA of the CDR3 is TGCGCCAGCAGCTTGGGGGGGACTAGCGGCTCCTACGAGCAGTACTTC. Its translation is CASSLGGTSGSYEQYF.

V gene TRBV6-6 combines with J gene TRBJ1-1; a possible D gene is TRBD1 (5 bases). The CDR3 spans 15 residues. V was pared by 0 bases and J by 4 bases, with 12 bases between. Germline V lookup: CDR1 MNHNY, CDR2 SVGAGI (reference sequence). CDR3 nucleotides: TGTGCCAGCAGTTACTCTCCGGGGGGGGGCACTGAAGCTTTCTTT. Amino acids: CASSYSPGGGTEAFF.

The chain has TRBV28 and TRBJ1-2, with a possible D match to TRBD1 (5 bases). The CDR3 is 13 residues long. Germline V lookup: CDR1 MDHEN, CDR2 SYDVKM. V shed 5 bases and J shed 2 bases, with 9 bases lying between them. The CDR3 DNA is TGTGCCAGCAGTGGACAACCGAACTATGGCTACACCTTC. Encoded protein: CASSGQPNYGYTF.

V gene TRBV2 combines with J gene TRBJ1-1; D is possibly TRBD1 (6 bases). Germline CDR1 SNHLY, CDR2 FYNNEI. The CDR3 consists of 15 residues. The germline V and J ends were trimmed by 4 bases and 5 bases, with 17 bases remaining between them. CDR3 sequence: CASSGGGQGKTEAFF. The CDR3 DNA is TGTGCCAGCAGTGGAGGCGGGCAGGGGAAAACTGAAGCTTTCTTT.

The CDR3 sequence: CASSLSGVDYGYTF. For the CDR3, the DNA is TGTGCCAGCAGCTTGTCCGGGGTGGACTATGGCTACACCTTC. V is TRBV7-8 and J is TRBJ1-2; D is unresolved. Between the trimmed V and J ends, which lost 3 bases and 3 bases, there was a span of 11 bases. This CDR3 region has 14 residues. CDR1 and CDR2 (germline): SGHVS, FQNEAQ.

This sequence joins TRBV7-3 and TRBJ1-3; a possible D gene is TRBD1 (5 bases). Germline CDR1 is SGHTA and CDR2 is FQGTGA. The CDR3 consists of 15 residues. Between the trimmed V and J ends, which lost 3 bases and 0 bases, there was a span of 9 bases. CDR3 sequence: CASSLVGGSGNTIYF. The CDR3 DNA reads TGTGCCAGCAGCTTGGTGGGGGGCTCTGGAAACACCATATATTTT.

The rearrangement links TRBV6-5 to TRBJ1-2; possible D gene TRBD1, 6 bases. With 7 bases removed from V and 6 bases from J, the gap between germline ends came to 15 bases. From germline, CDR1 is MNHEY and CDR2 SVGAGI. The CDR3 runs 13 residues. CDR3: CASTLGGDNGYTF. The CDR3 DNA follows: TGTGCCAGCACCTTGGGGGGGGACAATGGCTACACCTTC.

The chain employs TRBV19 and TRBJ2-6; 9 nucleotides line up with TRBD1. V dropped 6 bases and J dropped 1; count of bases not matched to a gene: 4. CDR3 length: 16 residues. The germline gives CDR1 LNHDA, CDR2 SQIVND (reference sequence). In nucleotides, the CDR3 is TGTGCCAGTAGGCGGGACAGGGTGTCTGGGGCCAACGTCCTGACTTTC. Its translation is CASRRDRVSGANVLTF.